The 30 T cell receptor beta chains in this list originate from one sample, sequenced in a study of OX40 agonist ivuxolimab in advanced cancers. TCRdb keeps only in-frame clones here, not all; method: immunoSEQ multiplex PCR. Seen here are 25,000 to 35,000 clones, about three quarters observed once, and the top ten hold 20% to 25%. The sequenced sample was CD4+ or CD8+ T cells sorted from blood, obtained in a trial of the OX40 agonist ivuxolimab. These receptors were obtained from an adult with an advanced solid tumor such as melanoma, head and neck, liver or kidney cancer.

The chain has TRBV6-1 and TRBJ2-7; D may be TRBD1 or TRBD2 (6 bases each). The CDR3 is made up of 14 amino acids. Germline-derived CDR1 and CDR2 are MNHNS and SASEGT. V was pared by 6 bases and J by 2 bases, with 14 bases between. This chain's CDR3 is CASRDEGGAYEQYF. The CDR3 nucleotides are TGTGCCAGCAGGGACGAGGGGGGAGCCTACGAGCAGTACTTC.

The chain carries TRBV4-1 and TRBJ1-4; TRBD1 might be the D (6 bases). The V end was cut by 2 bases, the J end by 11 bases, with 15 bases between. The CDR3 contains 14 residues. Germline CDR1 is MGHRA and CDR2 is YSYEKL. CDR3 loop: CASSQTQGLGKLFF. The CDR3 bases are TGCGCCAGCAGCCAAACACAGGGACTGGGGAAACTGTTTTTT.

J is TRBJ2-1 and V is TRBV6-5; D possibly corresponds to TRBD1 (7 bases). Trimming cost V 2 bases and J 9 bases, with 14 bases left between them. Germline CDR1 and CDR2: MNHEY and SVGAGI. The CDR3 extends over 14 amino acids. CDR3 DNA: TGTGCCAGCAGTTACGACAGGGACTTAGCTGAGCAGTTCTTC. Amino acid sequence: CASSYDRDLAEQFF.

The chain uses TRBV10-1 and TRBJ1-1; the D is unclear. Trimming pared 1 base from V and 2 bases from J, leaving 8 bases between. Germline V lookup: CDR1 WNHNN, CDR2 SYGVQD (reference sequence). This CDR3 is 14 amino acids long. The CDR3 region is CASSEWWINTEAFF. CDR3 in DNA: TGCGCCAGCAGTGAGTGGTGGATTAACACTGAAGCTTTCTTT.

This clone was recorded once. The rearrangement joins TRBV10-2 to TRBJ2-3; 9 bases are shared with TRBD2. V gave up 3 bases and J gave up 0 bases; unmatched junction bases: 4. Looked up from germline, CDR1 is WSHSY and CDR2 is SAAADI. This CDR3 has 16 residues. CDR3 protein: CASSDPLAGSTDTQYF. Written as DNA, the CDR3 is TGCGCCAGCAGTGACCCTCTAGCGGGGAGCACAGATACGCAGTATTTT.

The chain links TRBV5-1 to TRBJ2-1; 10 bases line up with TRBD2. CDR3 length: 17 amino acids. CDR1 and CDR2 (germline): SGHRS, YFSETQ. Germline trimming cut 4 bases from V and 1 base from J; bases unmatched to any gene: 8. CDR3 loop: CASSTGVAGGSYNEQFF. CDR3 coding DNA: TGCGCCAGCAGCACCGGAGTAGCGGGGGGTTCCTACAATGAGCAGTTCTTC.

This clone has a handful of counts. V and J are TRBV2 and TRBJ1-3, with D unresolved. CDR1 and CDR2 (germline): SNHLY, FYNNEI. The germline V and J ends were trimmed by 2 bases and 5 bases, with 4 bases remaining between them. The CDR3 consists of 12 residues. CDR3 bases: TGTGCCAGCAGTGAACAGCGAAACACCATATATTTT. Protein: CASSEQRNTIYF.

This clone has a handful of counts. The chain carries TRBV7-9 and TRBJ2-3; 7 bases are shared with TRBD2. Per germline, CDR1 SEHNR and CDR2 FQNEAQ (reference sequence). V shed 5 bases, J shed 2 bases, and the junction held 13 bases outside the gene matches. The CDR3 covers 17 residues. The CDR3 is CASSRLFPGGNTDTQYF. The CDR3 region has the DNA TGTGCCAGCAGCCGCCTCTTCCCCGGGGGGAACACAGATACGCAGTATTTT.

This chain connects TRBV7-9 to TRBJ1-4, with D perhaps matching TRBD1 (6 bases). CDR1 and CDR2 (germline): SEHNR, FQNEAQ (reference sequence). The CDR3 runs 15 residues. The germline V and J ends were trimmed by 1 base and 4 bases, with 10 bases remaining between them. CDR3 bases: TGTGCCAGCAGCTTAGATGGAGGGGGTAATGAAAAACTGTTTTTT. This codes for CASSLDGGGNEKLFF.

This clone has a single count. J is TRBJ1-2 and V is TRBV29-1, with D maybe TRBD1 (6 bases). CDR3 length: 12 residues. CDR1 is SQVTM, CDR2 ANQGSEA, per germline. V lost 6 bases to trimming and J lost 4 bases, with 12 bases between them. CDR3 sequence reads: CSVSDRTYGYTF. DNA for the CDR3: TGCAGCGTGTCAGACAGGACCTATGGCTACACCTTC. Using reference TRBV29-1 and TRBJ1-2 for the parts outside the CDR3, the full variable domain is SAVISQKPSRDICQRGTSLTIQCQVDSQVTMMFWYRQQPGQSLTLIATANQGSEATYESGFVIDKFPISRPNLTFSTLTVSNMSPEDSSIYLCSVSDRTYGYTFGSGTRLTVV.

The rearrangement joins TRBV5-1 to TRBJ1-2; the D is unclear. Germline values: CDR1 SGHRS, CDR2 YFSETQ. CDR3 length: 14 amino acids. Trimming cost V 0 bases and J 2 bases, with 8 bases left between them. CDR3 coding DNA: TGCGCCAGCAGCTTGGAGGGAGGGAACTATGGCTACACCTTC. It codes for CASSLEGGNYGYTF.

The rearrangement uses TRBV29-1 and TRBJ1-1, with 7 bases matching TRBD1. This CDR3 is 13 amino acids long. The V gene end was trimmed by 3 bases and the J gene end by 10 bases; junction bases not matched to a gene: 11. CDR1 is SQVTM, CDR2 ANQGSEA, per germline. CDR3 region: CSVDAGGGMRAFF. The CDR3 DNA reads TGCAGCGTTGACGCAGGGGGGGGTATGAGAGCTTTCTTT.

This chain joins TRBV5-1 and TRBJ1-2, with 7 positions matching TRBD1. The CDR3 has 12 amino acids. Losses at the gene ends were 4 bases for V and 5 bases for J; bases not matched to a gene: 2. Looked up from germline, CDR1 is SGHRS and CDR2 is YFSETQ. As DNA, the CDR3 is TGCGCCAGCAGCGCGGGACAGTATGGCTACACCTTC. Translating gives CASSAGQYGYTF.

This chain joins TRBV25-1 and TRBJ1-1; the D gene is possibly TRBD1 (6 bases). The CDR3 is 14 amino acids. Per germline, CDR1 MGHDK and CDR2 SYGVNS. V dropped 10 bases and J dropped 6 bases, with 21 bases sitting between them. The CDR3, as DNA: TGTGCCACGGGAGGGGGGGGGCAGGCGTCTGAAGCTTTCTTT. Residues: CATGGGGQASEAFF.

V and J are TRBV19 and TRBJ1-1; D is unclear. V was clipped by 8 bases and J by 1 base, with 11 bases between them. The CDR3 extends over 13 amino acids. Looked up from germline, CDR1 is LNHDA and CDR2 is SQIVND (reference sequence). The CDR3 is CASRDSRNTEAFF. CDR3 nucleotides: TGTGCCAGTCGGGATTCGAGGAACACTGAAGCTTTCTTT.

This clone was seen only once. The J gene is TRBJ1-3, the V gene TRBV4-2; possibly TRBD1 for D (5 bases). The CDR3 contains 16 residues. Trimming removed 0 bases from V and 1 base from J, with 10 bases in between. Germline V CDR1 and CDR2: LGHNA, YNFKEQ. This chain's CDR3 is CASSQEFSGSGNTIYF. CDR3 bases: TGTGCCAGCAGCCAAGAGTTTTCAGGGTCTGGAAACACCATATATTTT.

This clone is a singleton in its sample. The V call is TRBV2, the J call TRBJ2-7; D ambiguous. The CDR3 runs 11 residues. V lost 2 bases and J 7 bases, leaving 6 bases between the germline ends. Germline CDR1 is SNHLY and CDR2 is FYNNEI. The CDR3 bases are TGTGCCAGCAGTGAAAGTAAGGAGCAGTACTTC. Protein: CASSESKEQYF. The whole variable domain, filled in from reference TRBV2 and TRBJ2-7, reads EPEVTQTPSHQVTQMGQEVILRCVPISNHLYFYWYRQILGQKVEFLVSFYNNEISEKSEIFDDQFSVERPDGSNFTLKIRSTKLEDSAMYFCASSESKEQYFGPGTRLTVT.

This chain joins TRBV18 and TRBJ1-1; tentatively, D is TRBD1 (5 bases). The germline V and J ends were trimmed by 5 bases and 5 bases, with 12 bases remaining between them. The germline CDR1 and CDR2 sequences are KGHSH and LQKENI. This CDR3 comprises 13 residues. The CDR3 loop reads CASSTTGGTEAFF. CDR3 bases: TGTGCCAGCTCAACAACGGGGGGAACTGAAGCTTTCTTT.

V usage is TRBV2 and J usage is TRBJ2-5; 7 bases map to TRBD1. The germline gives CDR1 SNHLY, CDR2 FYNNEI. The CDR3 covers 15 residues. J was trimmed by 4 bases and V by 11 bases; bases with no gene match: 16. DNA for the CDR3: TGTGCCTCTACAAGGCTTGGGGACAGTGGAGAGACCCAGTACTTC. Its translation: CASTRLGDSGETQYF.

This chain joins TRBV28 and TRBJ1-2; 7 nucleotides line up with TRBD1. Losses at the gene ends were 4 bases for V and 2 bases for J; bases not matched to a gene: 4. CDR3 length: 14 amino acids. Germline CDR1 is MDHEN and CDR2 is SYDVKM. The DNA of the CDR3 is TGTGCCAGCAGTTGGGACAGCCAAAACTATGGCTACACCTTC. It translates to CASSWDSQNYGYTF.

V and J are TRBV18 and TRBJ2-2; no clear D gene. Trimming cost V 2 bases and J 2 bases, with 9 bases left between them. The CDR3 has 15 residues. In germline, CDR1 is KGHSH, CDR2 LQKENI. The DNA of the CDR3 is TGTGCCAGCTCACCAGTTAACATCAACACCGGGGAGCTGTTTTTT. Protein: CASSPVNINTGELFF.

This chain's CDR3 is CASTQGLKGYTF. The CDR3 DNA reads as TGTGCCAGCACCCAGGGGTTAAAAGGCTACACCTTC. This rearrangement joins TRBV7-9 to TRBJ1-2, with a tentative D call TRBD1 (6 bases). Between the trimmed V and J ends, which lost 7 bases and 8 bases, there was a span of 14 bases. This CDR3 region has 12 residues. Germline CDR1 SEHNR, CDR2 FQNEAQ (reference sequence).

The J gene is TRBJ1-4, the V gene TRBV7-9, with D maybe TRBD1 (5 bases). Germline-derived CDR1 and CDR2 are SEHNR and FQNEAQ (reference sequence). The CDR3 consists of 15 residues. The ends were cut back, 0 bases at V and 6 bases at J, with 11 bases in the middle. Written as DNA, the CDR3 is TGTGCCAGCAGCTTAGCGGGACCAATGGATGAAAAACTGTTTTTT. Residues: CASSLAGPMDEKLFF.

The chain links TRBV10-2 to TRBJ1-6; 8 positions match TRBD1. CDR1 and CDR2 (germline): WSHSY, SAAADI. V trimming: 3 bases; J trimming: 8 bases; junction bases outside the gene matches: 9. The CDR3 is made up of 16 amino acids. The CDR3 DNA is TGCGCCAGCAGTGACCCAGGGGGCACGAGAGATTCACCCCTCCACTTT. Translated: CASSDPGGTRDSPLHF.

This chain links TRBV19 with TRBJ1-2, with 7 positions matching TRBD1. V gave up 4 bases and J gave up 6 bases; unmatched junction bases: 5. The CDR3 is made up of 13 amino acids. CDR1 and CDR2 from the germline V gene are LNHDA and SQIVND (reference sequence). The DNA of the CDR3 is TGTGCCAGTAGTAGGGGACAGCAAGATGGCTACACCTTC. Translated, it gives CASSRGQQDGYTF.

This clone was detected only a few times. J is TRBJ2-5 and V is TRBV4-1; D is uncertain. The CDR3 has 15 residues. Per the germline V gene, CDR1 is MGHRA and CDR2 is YSYEKL. Trimming removed 1 base from V and 3 bases from J, with 12 bases in between. The CDR3 sequence: CASSQGGFGKETQYF. DNA of the CDR3: TGCGCCAGCAGCCAAGGGGGTTTTGGGAAAGAGACCCAGTACTTC.

The chain combines TRBV11-1 with TRBJ2-7; 7 nucleotides match TRBD2. CDR3 length: 16 amino acids. The germline V gene encodes CDR1 SGHAT and CDR2 FQDESV (reference sequence). Trimming cost V 5 bases and J 7 bases; bases outside gene matches: 17. This CDR3 reads CASSPAVGSGPREQYF. CDR3 nucleotides: TGTGCCAGCAGCCCGGCCGTGGGTAGCGGGCCTCGGGAGCAGTACTTC.

V and J are TRBV6-6 and TRBJ2-3; D unresolved. The CDR3 consists of 14 residues. CDR1 and CDR2 from the germline V gene are MNHNY and SVGAGI (reference sequence). Trimming took off 0 bases at V and 4 bases at J, with 8 bases between the two ends. The CDR3 coding sequence is TGTGCCAGCAGTTACTCGCTTGGGTCAGATACGCAGTATTTT. Amino acids: CASSYSLGSDTQYF.

The gene calls are TRBV30 and TRBJ2-5, with a possible D match to TRBD1 (6 bases). Per the germline V gene, CDR1 is GTSNPN and CDR2 is SVGIG (reference sequence). This CDR3 is built from 14 residues. V was clipped by 0 bases and J by 5 bases, with 13 bases between them. The CDR3 is CAWSVQGSGETQYF. CDR3 DNA: TGTGCCTGGAGTGTACAGGGATCAGGGGAGACCCAGTACTTC.

Concerning this clone: No conserved phenylalanine or tryptophan ends this CDR3, so it is likely a read error. The V call is TRBV6-1, the J call TRBJ2-7, with 7 bases that match TRBD2. With 7 bases clipped from V and 4 bases from J, the junction kept 13 bases outside the gene matches. Germline V gene lookup returns CDR1 MNHNS and CDR2 SASEGT. The CDR3 is made up of 15 amino acids. The CDR3 region is CASKPGGNGYYEQYL. The CDR3 region has the DNA TGTGCCAGCAAACCCGGGGGGAATGGTTATTACGAGCAGTACCTC.